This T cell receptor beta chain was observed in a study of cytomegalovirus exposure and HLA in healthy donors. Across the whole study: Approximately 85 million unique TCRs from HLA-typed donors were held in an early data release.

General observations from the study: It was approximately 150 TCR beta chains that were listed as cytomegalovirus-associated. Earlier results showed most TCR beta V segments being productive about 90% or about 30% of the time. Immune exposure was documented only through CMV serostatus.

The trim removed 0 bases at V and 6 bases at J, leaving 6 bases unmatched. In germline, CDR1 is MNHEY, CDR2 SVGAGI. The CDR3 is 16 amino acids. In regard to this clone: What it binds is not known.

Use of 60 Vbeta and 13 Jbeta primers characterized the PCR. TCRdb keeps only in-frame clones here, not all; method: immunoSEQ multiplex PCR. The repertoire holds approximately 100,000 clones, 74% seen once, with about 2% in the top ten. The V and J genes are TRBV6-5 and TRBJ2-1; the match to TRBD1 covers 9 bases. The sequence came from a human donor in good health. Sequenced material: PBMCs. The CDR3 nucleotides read TGTGCCAGCAGTTACTCAGAGACAGGGGGGAGCAATGAGCAGTTCTTC. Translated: CASSYSETGGSNEQFF.